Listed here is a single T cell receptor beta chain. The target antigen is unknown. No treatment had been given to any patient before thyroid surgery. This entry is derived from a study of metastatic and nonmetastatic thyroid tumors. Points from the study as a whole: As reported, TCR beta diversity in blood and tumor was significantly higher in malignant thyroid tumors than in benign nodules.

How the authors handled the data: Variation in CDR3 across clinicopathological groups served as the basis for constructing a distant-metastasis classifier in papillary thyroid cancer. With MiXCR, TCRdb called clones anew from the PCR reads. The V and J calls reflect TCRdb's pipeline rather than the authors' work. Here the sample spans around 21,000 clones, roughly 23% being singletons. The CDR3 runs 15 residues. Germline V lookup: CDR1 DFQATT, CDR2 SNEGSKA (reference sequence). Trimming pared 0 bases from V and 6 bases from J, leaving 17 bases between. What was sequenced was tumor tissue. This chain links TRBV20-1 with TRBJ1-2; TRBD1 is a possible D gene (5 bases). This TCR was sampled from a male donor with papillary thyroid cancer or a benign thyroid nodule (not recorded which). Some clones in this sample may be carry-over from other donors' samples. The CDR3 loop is CSARDRDLDIHGYTF. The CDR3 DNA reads TGCAGTGCTAGAGATCGGGACCTTGATATCCATGGCTACACCTTC.